This T cell receptor (beta chain) stems from a study of shared clonotypes between healthy human individuals. Remarks on this clone: Its antigen is undetermined.

The material for each subset, its genomic DNA, was split evenly across several immunoSEQ plates. Sequencing was performed with immunoSEQ multiplex PCR; in TCRdb, only in-frame clones are kept and a portion is missing. The sample contains 2.3 million or so clones, 80% to 95% of which appear only once. The split of CD4+ cells yielded CD45RA+ naive and CD45RA-negative memory subsets. Study-level points and caveats: Despite large depth, rarefaction showed incomplete sorted-subset sequencing.

Looked up from germline, CDR1 is SGHRS and CDR2 is YFSETQ. This CDR3 is 12 amino acids long. Trimming took 4 bases from V and 7 from J, leaving 12 bases between them. The sequenced sample consisted of naive CD4+ T cells from PBMCs. Subset here: CD45RA+ positively selected. The clonotype comes from a young man in good health. Some clones in this sample may be carry-over from other donors' samples. This chain joins TRBV5-1 and TRBJ2-7; D may be TRBD1 or TRBD2 (5 bases each). CDR3 sequence: CASSTGTAEQYF. In nucleotides, the CDR3 is TGCGCCAGCAGCACCGGGACCGCTGAGCAGTACTTC.